Listed below are T cell receptor beta chains from one sample, sequenced in a study of shared clonotypes between healthy human individuals. The data were produced by immunoSEQ multiplex PCR, yet TCRdb's version contains in-frame clones alone and is incomplete. The sample contains about 2.4 million clones, 90% to 95% of which appear only once. Sequencing was carried out using naive CD4+ T cells from PBMCs. These receptors originate from a young man in good health. Some clones in this sample may be carry-over from other donors' samples. The CDR3 runs from the conserved cysteine through the conserved F or W. The D gene is left open where the match is weak. Rows give clone size only sometimes, using once, few, many, or a class for an expanded clone.

.	TRBJ2-5	TRBV28	TRBD2	TGTGCCAGCAGCCGAACTAGCGGCCAAGAGACCCAGTACTTC	CASSRTSGQETQYF
.	TRBJ2-7	TRBV2	.	TGTGCCAGCAGTGGCGGGTCCTACGAGCAGTACTTC	CASSGGSYEQYF
.	TRBJ1-5	TRBV29-1	TRBD1	TGCAGCGTTTCCGGGACAGGGAGCATCGGCTCTAATCAGCCCCAGCATTTT	CSVSGTGSIGSNQPQHF
once	TRBJ1-2	TRBV5-1	.	TGCGCCAGCAGCTTGGCCGGGCAGCTTGCCTATGGCTACACCTTC	CASSLAGQLAYGYTF
.	TRBJ1-2	TRBV9	.	TGTGCCAGCGGCTTAAGGGGCGGCTATGGCTACACCTTC	CASGLRGGYGYTF
.	TRBJ2-7	TRBV4-2	TRBD1	TGTGCCAGCAGCCGATGGGACAGGGGCTACGAGCAGTACTTC	CASSRWDRGYEQYF
.	TRBJ1-2	TRBV4-1	.	TGCGCCAGCAGCCAGGATGACTCATACTATGGCTACACCTTC	CASSQDDSYYGYTF
.	TRBJ2-7	TRBV11-3	TRBD2	TGTGCCAGCAGCTCACAAGGACCCGGGACTAGCCCCTACGAGCAGTACTTC	CASSSQGPGTSPYEQYF
.	TRBJ2-6	TRBV6-1	.	TGTGCCAGCACCAACTCTGGGGCCAACGTCCTGACTTTC	CASTNSGANVLTF
.	TRBJ2-2	TRBV2	TRBD1	TGTGCCAGCAGCCGGGGACAGGGGGCCGGGGAGCTGTTTTTT	CASSRGQGAGELFF
.	TRBJ2-3	TRBV9	TRBD1	TGTGCCAGCAGCGTACAGGGGGTAGTGGGCACAGATACGCAGTATTTT	CASSVQGVVGTDTQYF
.	TRBJ2-7	TRBV7-9	TRBD2	TGTGCCAGCAGCTTCAGGGGACTAGCGGGATCCTACGAGCAGTACTTC	CASSFRGLAGSYEQYF
.	TRBJ2-1	TRBV5-1	.	TGCGCCAGCAGCCCCGCGGCGGCGAGAAACAATGAGCAGTTCTTC	CASSPAAARNNEQFF
.	TRBJ2-7	TRBV7-2	.	TGTGCCAGCAGCCCCCAGGGGTCGGCCCTCTACGAGCAGTACTTC	CASSPQGSALYEQYF
.	TRBJ1-2	TRBV6-5	.	TGTGCCAGCAGGAACAGGGTAGAAAACTATGGCTACACCTTC	CASRNRVENYGYTF
.	TRBJ2-2	TRBV10-3	.	TGTGCCATCAGATCGGGGCTGACGAACACCGGGGAGCTGTTTTTT	CAIRSGLTNTGELFF
.	TRBJ2-5	TRBV28	.	TGTGCCAGCGGACGGGAGACCCAGTACTTC	CASGRETQYF
.	TRBJ2-7	TRBV10-3	.	TGTGCCATCAGTGAAAAGGGGGAGCAGTACTTC	CAISEKGEQYF
.	TRBJ1-1	TRBV5-1	TRBD1	TGCGCCAGCAGCCAAGAGGGGGCCGGTGGCACTGAAGCTTTCTTT	CASSQEGAGGTEAFF
.	TRBJ1-1	TRBV13	.	TGTGCCAGCAGCTTAGTCAGCACTGAAGCTTTCTTT	CASSLVSTEAFF
once	TRBJ2-1	TRBV28	.	TGTGCCAGCACACGGGTAGACGAGCAGTTCTTC	CASTRVDEQFF
.	TRBJ2-1	TRBV28	.	TGTGCCAGCAGTCTCCAGGGACTGTACAATGAGCAGTTCTTC	CASSLQGLYNEQFF
.	TRBJ2-7	TRBV4-1	.	TGCGCCAGCAGGGAAACTTGGGGGTCGGGTGAGCAGTACTTC	CASRETWGSGEQYF
.	TRBJ2-7	TRBV28	.	TGTGCCAGCAGTGCGGGACCGGGACAGCCGACCTACGAGCAGTACTTC	CASSAGPGQPTYEQYF
.	TRBJ2-7	TRBV28	.	TGTGCCAGCTCGGGACCAATCTACGAGCAGTACTTC	CASSGPIYEQYF
.	TRBJ1-2	TRBV2	TRBD1	TGTGCCAGCAGTGAAGGAACAGGGGTCGATGGCTACACCTTC	CASSEGTGVDGYTF
once	TRBJ2-3	TRBV6-1	TRBD2	TGTGCCAGCAGTGAACGACTAGCGGGAGGGACTAGCACAGATACGCAGTATTTT	CASSERLAGGTSTDTQYF
.	TRBJ1-5	TRBV28	.	TGTGCCAGCAGTTTAGGGAGGACCCCTAAGGCGGGTAGCAATCAGCCCCAGCATTTT	CASSLGRTPKAGSNQPQHF
.	TRBJ1-1	TRBV7-2	.	TGTGCCAGCAGCCCCCGTTGGGGTGGCACTGAAGCTTTCTTT	CASSPRWGGTEAFF
.	TRBJ2-5	TRBV29-1	TRBD1	TGCAGCGTCGGAACCATGGGACAGGGAGAGACCCAGTACTTC	CSVGTMGQGETQYF
.	TRBJ1-5	TRBV28	.	TGTGCCAGCAGTTTAAGCGGTTTCGATCAGCCCCAGCATTTT	CASSLSGFDQPQHF
.	TRBJ1-2	TRBV27	.	TGTGCCAGCAGTTTAGTCGGAAACTATGGCTACACCTTC	CASSLVGNYGYTF
once	TRBJ1-2	TRBV7-2	.	TGTGCCAGCAGCGCAGGGAATTCCCCTACCTATGGCTACACCTTC	CASSAGNSPTYGYTF
once	TRBJ1-1	TRBV4-2	.	TGTGCCAGCAGCCAAGACAACAGTTTAAGAACTGAAGCTTTCTTT	CASSQDNSLRTEAFF
.	TRBJ2-5	TRBV5-1	.	TGCGCCAGCAGCTTGGGACGTTCGGGTCAGGGATCTTTGGTAGGGGAGACCCAGTACTTC	CASSLGRSGQGSLVGETQYF
.	TRBJ2-7	TRBV5-1	.	TGCGCCAGCAGCTTCCAAGGGTTGCCCTACGAGCAGTACTTC	CASSFQGLPYEQYF
.	TRBJ2-3	TRBV28	.	TGTGCCAGCAGGCCCCTTACAGATACGCAGTATTTT	CASRPLTDTQYF
.	TRBJ2-5	TRBV5-1	TRBD2	TGCGCCAGCAGCTTACTAGCGGGAGTAGGGGAGACCCAGTACTTC	CASSLLAGVGETQYF
.	TRBJ2-5	TRBV12-5	.	TGTGCTAGTGCCCCCGAGAGGACAGAGACCCAGTACTTC	CASAPERTETQYF
.	TRBJ2-1	TRBV18	.	TGTGCCAGCTCCCTCACCCGCGTCTACAATGAGCAGTTCTTC	CASSLTRVYNEQFF
once	TRBJ1-1	TRBV6-5	.	TGTGCCAGCAGTTACCTGTTCATGAACACTGAAGCTTTCTTT	CASSYLFMNTEAFF
once	TRBJ2-5	TRBV7-6	TRBD1	TGTGCCAGCAGCTTAGTAAGCAACAGGGGGAGGGAGACCCAGTACTTC	CASSLVSNRGRETQYF
.	TRBJ2-5	TRBV30	TRBD1	TGTGCCTGGAGTGTCCCTCCAGGGGGCGCCAGGCAAGAGACCCAGTACTTC	CAWSVPPGGARQETQYF
.	TRBJ1-5	TRBV18	.	TGTGCCAGCTCACCAGGGGTCCAGCCGAATCAGCCCCAGCATTTT	CASSPGVQPNQPQHF
.	TRBJ1-3	TRBV7-5	.	TGTGCCAGAAGCCCACATTGCGGGGCGCCGAGAAACACCATATATTTT	CARSPHCGAPRNTIYF
many	TRBJ2-1	TRBV4-1	TRBD2	TGCGCCAGCAGCCAAGTTAGGCTAGCGGTCTACAATGAGCAGTTCTTC	CASSQVRLAVYNEQFF
.	TRBJ1-5	TRBV27	.	TGTGCCAGCAGGGGGGGCGCGGGGCAGCCCCAGCATTTT	CASRGGAGQPQHF
.	TRBJ2-1	TRBV5-1	TRBD1	TGCGCCAGCAGCTTGGGGACAGGGACCAATGAGCAGTTCTTC	CASSLGTGTNEQFF